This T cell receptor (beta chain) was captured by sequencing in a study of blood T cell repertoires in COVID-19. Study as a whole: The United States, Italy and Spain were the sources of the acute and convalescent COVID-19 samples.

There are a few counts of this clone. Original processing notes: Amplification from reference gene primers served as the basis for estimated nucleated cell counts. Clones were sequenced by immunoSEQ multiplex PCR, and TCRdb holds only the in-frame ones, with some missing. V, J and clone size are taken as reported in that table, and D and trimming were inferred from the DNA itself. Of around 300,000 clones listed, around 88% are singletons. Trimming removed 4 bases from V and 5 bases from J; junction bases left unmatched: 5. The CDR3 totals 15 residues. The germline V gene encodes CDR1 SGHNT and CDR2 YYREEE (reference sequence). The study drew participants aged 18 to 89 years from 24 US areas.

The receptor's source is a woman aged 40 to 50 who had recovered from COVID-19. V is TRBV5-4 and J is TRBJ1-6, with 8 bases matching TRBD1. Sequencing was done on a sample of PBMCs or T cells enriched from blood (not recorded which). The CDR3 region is CASSINRGNNSPLHF. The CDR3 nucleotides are TGTGCCAGCAGCATCAACAGGGGGAATAATTCACCCCTCCACTTT.